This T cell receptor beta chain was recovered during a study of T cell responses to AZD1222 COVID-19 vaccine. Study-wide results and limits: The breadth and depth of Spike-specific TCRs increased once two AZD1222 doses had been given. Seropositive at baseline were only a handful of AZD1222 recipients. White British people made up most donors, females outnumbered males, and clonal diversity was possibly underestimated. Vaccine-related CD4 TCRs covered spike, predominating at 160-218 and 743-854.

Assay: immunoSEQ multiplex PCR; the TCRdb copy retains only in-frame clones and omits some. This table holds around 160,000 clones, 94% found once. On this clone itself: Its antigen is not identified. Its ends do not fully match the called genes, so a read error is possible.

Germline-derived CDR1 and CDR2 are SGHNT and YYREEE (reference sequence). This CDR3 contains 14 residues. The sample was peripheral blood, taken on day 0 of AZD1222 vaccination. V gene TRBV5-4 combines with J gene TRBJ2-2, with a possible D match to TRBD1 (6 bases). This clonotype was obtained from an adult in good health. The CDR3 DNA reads TGTGCGAGCAGGGGTTTAACGAACACCGGGGAGCTGTTTTTT. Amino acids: CASRGLTNTGELFF.